The clone carrying this T cell receptor beta chain has only a few counts. Other nucleotide sequences from this sample produce the same CDR3. CDR3 length equals 14 residues. V lost 0 bases and J lost 4, with 10 bases in between. Germline CDR1 reads LGHNA; CDR2 reads YNFKEQ. The data were obtained in a study of blood T cell repertoires in COVID-19. Overall study context: Sites across the United States, Italy and Spain contributed samples from acute and convalescent COVID-19.

Individuals aged about 18 to 100 years were recruited from roughly 23 US areas. Participants had their cohort set by participant-reported clinical history. In the study's own analysis: Using reference gene primer amplification, nucleated cell counts were estimated. Repertoires were generated with immunoSEQ multiplex PCR, while TCRdb's copy carries only in-frame clones and drops some. V and J calls and clone size are given by that table; D and trimming were obtained from the DNA. Here the sample spans about 280,000 clones, around 84% being singletons. The TCR sequence derives from a man aged 40-49 years who had been exposed to COVID-19. The J gene is TRBJ2-7, the V gene TRBV4-2; maybe TRBD2 (5 bases). The sequenced sample was PBMCs or T cells enriched from blood (not recorded which). The CDR3 DNA reads as TGTGCCAGCAGCCAAGATCTTGGAGGTTACGAGCAGTACTTC. Its translation: CASSQDLGGYEQYF.